Shown below are 10 T cell receptor beta chains from a single sample sequenced in a study of T cell responses to AZD1222 COVID-19 vaccine. Sequencing used immunoSEQ multiplex PCR; TCRdb keeps in-frame clones, though not all of them. The table has roughly 140,000 clones, roughly 90% seen once. The sequencing here drew on peripheral blood, taken on day 0 of AZD1222 vaccination. The receptor set was obtained from an adult in good health.

The CDR3 region is CASSPWGGRTDTQYF. For the CDR3, the DNA is TGTGCCAGCAGTCCCTGGGGGGGGAGGACAGATACGCAGTATTTT. This chain joins TRBV28 and TRBJ2-3; TRBD2 aligns across 7 bases. Trimming took 5 bases from V and 3 from J; bases not matched to a gene: 8. The CDR3 sequence is 15 residues long. The V gene's germline CDR1 is MDHEN and CDR2 SYDVKM.

The chain employs TRBV11-2 and TRBJ2-7; tentative D call: TRBD2 (6 bases). The CDR3 has 13 residues. Germline V gives CDR1 SGHAT, CDR2 FQNNGV. V lost 5 bases and J lost 7, with 15 bases in between. The CDR3 reads CASSRVWRGEQYF. DNA for the CDR3: TGTGCCAGCAGCCGCGTGTGGCGGGGAGAGCAGTACTTC. Full variable domain (rest looked up from reference TRBV11-2 and TRBJ2-7): EAGVAQSPRYKIIEKRQSVAFWCNPISGHATLYWYQQILGQGPKLLIQFQNNGVVDDSQLPKDRFSAERLKGVDSTLKIQPAKLEDSAVYLCASSRVWRGEQYFGPGTRLTVT.

DNA for the CDR3: TGTGCCATCAGTGATTTCGGACTTCTTTATATGAACTATGGCTACACCTTC. Its protein is CAISDFGLLYMNYGYTF. V usage is TRBV10-3 and J usage is TRBJ1-2; D unclear. The CDR3 totals 17 residues. Trimming removed 3 bases from V and 2 bases from J, with 19 bases in between. Germline CDR1 is ENHRY and CDR2 is SYGVKD.

This clone showed up just once. The rearrangement links TRBV6-1 to TRBJ1-1, with unresolved D. CDR3 length: 13 residues. Germline CDR1 and CDR2: MNHNS and SASEGT. Trimming cost V 2 bases and J 4 bases, with 8 bases left between them. The CDR3 DNA reads as TGTGCCAGCAGTGAAAGTTGGAGCACTGAAGCTTTCTTT. Translation: CASSESWSTEAFF.

V usage is TRBV28 and J usage is TRBJ2-2; 8 bases map to TRBD2. The V gene's germline CDR1 is MDHEN and CDR2 SYDVKM. The CDR3 spans 16 residues. V shed 2 bases and J 6 bases; nucleotides not matched to a gene: 8. The CDR3 DNA reads as TGTGCCAGCAGTTTAAGGGGACTAGAGACCCCCGGGGAGCTGTTTTTT. This translates into CASSLRGLETPGELFF. The full variable domain, its missing parts supplied by reference TRBV28 and TRBJ2-2, is DVKVTQSSRYLVKRTGEKVFLECVQDMDHENMFWYRQDPGLGLRLIYFSYDVKMKEKGDIPEGYSVSREKKERFSLILESASTNQTSMYLCASSLRGLETPGELFFGEGSRLTVL.

This sequence joins TRBV28 and TRBJ2-7; TRBD1 matches at 7 bases. Germline V lookup: CDR1 MDHEN, CDR2 SYDVKM. With 7 bases clipped from V and 1 base from J, the junction kept 4 bases outside the gene matches. The CDR3 runs 13 residues. Here the CDR3 reads CASKGASSYEQYF. CDR3 coding DNA: TGTGCCAGCAAGGGGGCAAGTTCCTACGAGCAGTACTTC.

The chain couples TRBV7-9 to TRBJ1-1; tentative D call: TRBD1 (5 bases). This CDR3 has 14 residues. CDR1 SEHNR and CDR2 FQNEAQ come from the germline V gene (reference sequence). The V end lost 10 bases, the J end lost 0 bases, and 15 bases lay between the germline ends. The CDR3 nucleotides read TGTGCCACCCTAAGGGGAATGATGAACACTGAAGCTTTCTTT. Its protein is CATLRGMMNTEAFF.

The rearrangement links TRBV10-3 to TRBJ1-3; unclear D gene. Trimming took 5 bases from V and 0 from J, leaving 5 bases between them. Germline values: CDR1 ENHRY, CDR2 SYGVKD. The CDR3 covers 13 residues. CDR3 residues: CAISPVSGNTIYF. CDR3 bases: TGTGCCATCAGTCCTGTCTCTGGAAACACCATATATTTT.

This chain links TRBV20-1 with TRBJ2-7, with 11 bases that match TRBD2. Germline V gene lookup returns CDR1 DFQATT and CDR2 SNEGSKA (reference sequence). Trimming took 3 bases from V and 1 from J; bases not matched to a gene: 8. This CDR3 region has 16 residues. The CDR3 DNA sequence: TGCAGTGCTAGTGAAATACGACTAGCGGGGTCCTACGAGCAGTACTTC. Protein product: CSASEIRLAGSYEQYF.

The rearrangement links TRBV5-1 to TRBJ2-3, with D unclear. The germline CDR1 and CDR2 sequences are SGHRS and YFSETQ. V shed 0 bases and J shed 4 bases, with 12 bases lying between them. This CDR3 spans 15 amino acids. CDR3 bases: TGCGCCAGCAGCTTGGATAGTTCGTGGCCAGATACGCAGTATTTT. Amino acids: CASSLDSSWPDTQYF. The entire variable domain, with the rest obtained from reference TRBV5-1 and TRBJ2-3, is as follows: KAGVTQTPRYLIKTRGQQVTLSCSPISGHRSVSWYQQTPGQGLQFLFEYFSETQRNKGNFPGRFSGRQFSNSRSEMNVSTLELGDSALYLCASSLDSSWPDTQYFGPGTRLTVL.